This T cell receptor (beta chain) was sequenced in a study of blood T cell repertoires in COVID-19. Study context: Sources were T cells, B-cell-depleted T cells, or PBMCs; the material itself was cDNA or gDNA.

In the original workflow: For nucleated cells, counts were estimated from reference gene primer amplification. Produced via immunoSEQ multiplex PCR; TCRdb's table is partial and in-frame only. V, J and clone size are taken as reported in that table, and D and trimming were inferred from the DNA itself. This table holds roughly 340,000 clones, about 90% found once. The V gene end was trimmed by 5 bases and the J gene end by 2 bases; junction bases not matched to a gene: 9. The length of the CDR3 is 15 residues. CDR1 and CDR2 from the germline V gene are LNHDA and SQIVND (reference sequence). The rearrangement links TRBV19 to TRBJ2-7; 7 nucleotides line up with TRBD1. The sequence was collected from a man between 40 and 49 years old in a cohort exposed to, infected with or recovered from COVID-19 (not recorded which). Sequences were obtained from PBMCs or T cells enriched from blood (not recorded which). The CDR3 region has the DNA TGTGCCAGTAGTTCCCAATGGACAGGTACCTACGAGCAGTACTTC. It is translated as CASSSQWTGTYEQYF. The complete variable domain, with remaining parts taken from reference TRBV19 and TRBJ2-7, reads DGGITQSPKYLFRKEGQNVTLSCEQNLNHDAMYWYRQDPGQGLRLIYYSQIVNDFQKGDIAEGYSVSREKKESFPLTVTSAQKNPTAFYLCASSSQWTGTYEQYFGPGTRLTVT.